A few counts support the clone carrying this T cell receptor beta chain. The data were taken from a study of technical replicates of blood from a few donors. This CDR3 has 17 residues. CDR1 SGHNT and CDR2 YYREEE come from the germline V gene (reference sequence). The ends lost 2 bases at V and 0 bases at J; junction bases unmatched: 8. Assay: immunoSEQ multiplex PCR; the TCRdb copy retains only in-frame clones and omits some. The sample consists of some 71,000 clones, approximately 97% of them appearing once. V and J are TRBV5-4 and TRBJ1-1, with TRBD1 matching over 9 bases. The origin of this receptor is a human donor in good health. Sequenced: T cells isolated from PBMCs. Here the CDR3 DNA reads TGTGCCAGCAGCTTACCCGGGACAGGGTACATGAACACTGAAGCTTTCTTT. Amino acid sequence: CASSLPGTGYMNTEAFF.